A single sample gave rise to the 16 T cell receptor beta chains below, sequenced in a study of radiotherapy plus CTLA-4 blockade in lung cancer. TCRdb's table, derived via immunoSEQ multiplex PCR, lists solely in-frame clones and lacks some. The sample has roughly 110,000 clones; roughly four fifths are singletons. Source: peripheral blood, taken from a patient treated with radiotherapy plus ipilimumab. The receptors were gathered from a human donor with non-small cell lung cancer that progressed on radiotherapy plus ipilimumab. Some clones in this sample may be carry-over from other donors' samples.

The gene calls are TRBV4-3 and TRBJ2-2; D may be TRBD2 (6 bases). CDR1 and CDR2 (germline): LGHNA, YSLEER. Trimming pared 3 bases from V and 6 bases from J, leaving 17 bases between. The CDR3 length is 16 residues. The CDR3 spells CASSQDPRLVPGELFF. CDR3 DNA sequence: TGCGCCAGCAGCCAGGATCCTCGACTAGTCCCCGGGGAGCTGTTTTTT.

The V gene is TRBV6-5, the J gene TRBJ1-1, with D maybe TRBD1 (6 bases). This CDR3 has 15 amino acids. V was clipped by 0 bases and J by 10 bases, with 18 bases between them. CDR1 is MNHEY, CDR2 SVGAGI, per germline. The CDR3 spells CASSYSAGAFRGAFF. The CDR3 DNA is TGTGCCAGCAGTTACTCGGCGGGAGCCTTCAGGGGAGCTTTCTTT.

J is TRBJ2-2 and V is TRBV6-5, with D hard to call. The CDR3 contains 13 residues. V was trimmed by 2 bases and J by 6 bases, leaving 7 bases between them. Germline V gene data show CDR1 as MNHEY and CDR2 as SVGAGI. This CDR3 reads CASSYRAAGELFF. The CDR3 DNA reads TGTGCCAGCAGTTACAGGGCAGCCGGGGAGCTGTTTTTT.

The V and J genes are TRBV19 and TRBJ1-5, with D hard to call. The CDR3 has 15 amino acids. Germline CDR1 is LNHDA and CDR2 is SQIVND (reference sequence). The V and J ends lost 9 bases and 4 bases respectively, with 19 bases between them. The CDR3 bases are TGTGCCAGCACCCAAATGAACGAGCCGAATCAGCCCCAGCATTTT. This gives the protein CASTQMNEPNQPQHF.

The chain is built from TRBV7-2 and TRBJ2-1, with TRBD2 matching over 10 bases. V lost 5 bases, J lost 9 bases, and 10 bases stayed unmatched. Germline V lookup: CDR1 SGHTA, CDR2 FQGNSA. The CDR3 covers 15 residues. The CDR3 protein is CASSTLAGVRSEQFF. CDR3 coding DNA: TGTGCCAGCAGCACCCTAGCGGGGGTTCGGAGTGAGCAGTTCTTC.

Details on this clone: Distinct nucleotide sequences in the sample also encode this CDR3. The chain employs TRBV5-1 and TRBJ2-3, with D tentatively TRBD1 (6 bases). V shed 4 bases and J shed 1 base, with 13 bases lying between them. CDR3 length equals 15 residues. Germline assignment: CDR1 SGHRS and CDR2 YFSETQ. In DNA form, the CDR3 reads TGCGCCAGCAGCACACAGGGTGAGGGCACAGATACGCAGTATTTT. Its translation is CASSTQGEGTDTQYF.

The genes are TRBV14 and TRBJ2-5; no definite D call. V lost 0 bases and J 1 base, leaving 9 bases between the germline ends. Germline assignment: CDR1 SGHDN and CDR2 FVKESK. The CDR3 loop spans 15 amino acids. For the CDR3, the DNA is TGTGCCAGCAGCCAAGATGTACAGCTCCAAGAGACCCAGTACTTC. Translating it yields CASSQDVQLQETQYF.

The CDR3 loop reads CASSLKGGHTGELFF. The CDR3 DNA follows: TGTGCCAGCAGCTTAAAGGGGGGCCACACCGGGGAGCTGTTTTTT. This chain links TRBV7-2 with TRBJ2-2, with D perhaps TRBD1 or TRBD2 (6 bases each). Trimming pared 2 bases from V and 3 bases from J, leaving 10 bases between. This CDR3 has 15 residues. Germline lookup yields CDR1 SGHTA and CDR2 FQGNSA.

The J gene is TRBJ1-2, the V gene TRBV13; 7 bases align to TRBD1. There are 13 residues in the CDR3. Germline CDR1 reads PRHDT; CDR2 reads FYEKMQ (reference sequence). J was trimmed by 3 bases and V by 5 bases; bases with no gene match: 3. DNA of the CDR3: TGTGCCAGCAGCATCGGACAGGACTATGGCTACACCTTC. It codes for CASSIGQDYGYTF.

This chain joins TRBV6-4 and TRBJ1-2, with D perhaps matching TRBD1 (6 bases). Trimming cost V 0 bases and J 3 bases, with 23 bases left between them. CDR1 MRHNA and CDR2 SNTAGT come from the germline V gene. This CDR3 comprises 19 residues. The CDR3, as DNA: TGTGCCAGCAGTGACTCGTGGGGGGGGAGACGGACAGACTACTATGGCTACACCTTC. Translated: CASSDSWGGRRTDYYGYTF.

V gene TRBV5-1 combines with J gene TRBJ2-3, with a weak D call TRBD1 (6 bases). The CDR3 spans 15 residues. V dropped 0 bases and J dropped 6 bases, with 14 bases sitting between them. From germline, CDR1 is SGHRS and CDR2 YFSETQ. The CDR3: CASSLEDSSLDTQYF. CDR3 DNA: TGCGCCAGCAGCTTGGAGGACAGTTCGTTGGATACGCAGTATTTT.

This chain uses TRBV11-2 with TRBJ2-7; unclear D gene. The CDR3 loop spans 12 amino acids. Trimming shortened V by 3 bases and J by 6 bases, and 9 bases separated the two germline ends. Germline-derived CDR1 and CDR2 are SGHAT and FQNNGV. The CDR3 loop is CASSFSRAEQYF. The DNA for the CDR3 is TGTGCCAGCAGCTTTTCCCGGGCCGAGCAGTACTTC.

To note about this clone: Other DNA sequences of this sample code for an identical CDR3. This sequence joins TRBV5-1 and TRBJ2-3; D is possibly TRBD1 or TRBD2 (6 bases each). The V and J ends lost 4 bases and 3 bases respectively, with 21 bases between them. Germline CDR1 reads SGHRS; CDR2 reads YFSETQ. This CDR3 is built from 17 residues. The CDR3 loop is CASSNIVGGRGTDTQYF. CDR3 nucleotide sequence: TGCGCCAGCAGCAATATCGTAGGGGGTCGGGGGACAGATACGCAGTATTTT.

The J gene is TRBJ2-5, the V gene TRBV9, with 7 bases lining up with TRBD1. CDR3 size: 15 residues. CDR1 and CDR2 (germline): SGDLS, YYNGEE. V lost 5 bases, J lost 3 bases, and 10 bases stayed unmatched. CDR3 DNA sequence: TGTGCCAGCAGTGGGCAGGGGGTTAAGGAAGAGACCCAGTACTTC. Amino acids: CASSGQGVKEETQYF. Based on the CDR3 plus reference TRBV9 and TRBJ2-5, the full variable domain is DSGVTQTPKHLITATGQRVTLRCSPRSGDLSVYWYQQSLDQGLQFLIQYYNGEERAKGNILERFSAQQFPDLHSELNLSSLELGDSALYFCASSGQGVKEETQYFGPGTRLLVL.

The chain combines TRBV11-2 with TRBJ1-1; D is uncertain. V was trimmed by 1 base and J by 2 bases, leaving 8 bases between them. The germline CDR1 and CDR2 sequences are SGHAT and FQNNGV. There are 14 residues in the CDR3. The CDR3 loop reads CASSLVAANTEAFF. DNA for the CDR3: TGTGCCAGCAGCTTAGTGGCGGCTAACACTGAAGCTTTCTTT.

The CDR3 DNA reads TGTGCCAGCAGTTCTAGCCCTGGAAACACCATATATTTT. Translation: CASSSSPGNTIYF. The V gene is TRBV6-6, the J gene TRBJ1-3; D uncertain. From germline, CDR1 is MNHNY and CDR2 SVGAGI (reference sequence). Trimming took 4 bases from V and 2 from J, leaving 6 bases between them. CDR3 length: 13 amino acids.